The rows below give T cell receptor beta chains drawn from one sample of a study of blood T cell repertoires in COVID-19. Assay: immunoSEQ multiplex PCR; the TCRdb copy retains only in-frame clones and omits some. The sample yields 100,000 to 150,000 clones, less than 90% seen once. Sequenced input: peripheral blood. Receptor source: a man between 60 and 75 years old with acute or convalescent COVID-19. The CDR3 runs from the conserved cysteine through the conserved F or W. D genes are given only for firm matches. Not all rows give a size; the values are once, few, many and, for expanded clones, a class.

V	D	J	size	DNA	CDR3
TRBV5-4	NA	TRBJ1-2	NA	TGTGCCAGCAGCTTGGATGTGGGGGGAGTAAACTATGGCTACACCTTC	CASSLDVGGVNYGYTF
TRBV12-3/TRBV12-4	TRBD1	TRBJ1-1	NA	TGTGCCAGCAGGGGGACAGCGAACACTGAAGCTTTCTTT	CASRGTANTEAFF
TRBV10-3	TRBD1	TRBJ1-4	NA	TGTGCCATCAGGGGGGACAGCTTAAATGAAAAACTGTTTTTT	CAIRGDSLNEKLFF
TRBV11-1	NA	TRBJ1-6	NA	TGTGCCAGCAGCTTTGGGGAGGTCAATTCACCCCTCCACTTT	CASSFGEVNSPLHF
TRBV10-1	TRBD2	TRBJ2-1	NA	TGCGCCAGTTCAAGGGGACTAGCGAACAATGAGCAGTTCTTC	CASSRGLANNEQFF
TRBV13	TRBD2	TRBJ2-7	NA	TGTGCCAGCAGCTTATACACCGGGAGGCTCTACGAGCAGTACTTC	CASSLYTGRLYEQYF
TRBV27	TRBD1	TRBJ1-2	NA	TGTGCCAGCACCCTCTTGGGACAGGGAAGCTATGGCTACACCTTC	CASTLLGQGSYGYTF
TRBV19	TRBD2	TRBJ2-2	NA	TGTGCCAGTAGTCCTCTAGCGGGAGGAAGGACCGGGGAGCTGTTTTTT	CASSPLAGGRTGELFF
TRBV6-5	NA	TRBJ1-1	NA	TGTGCCAGCAGTTTCCGGACAGTCACTGAAGCTTTCTTT	CASSFRTVTEAFF
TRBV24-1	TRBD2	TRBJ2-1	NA	TGTGCCACCGACCCCGGGACTAGCGGGAGAGAGCAGTTCTTC	CATDPGTSGREQFF
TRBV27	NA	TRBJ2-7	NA	TGTGCCAGCAGTAACGGACAGCGCGCACACGAGCAGTACTTC	CASSNGQRAHEQYF
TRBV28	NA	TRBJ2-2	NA	TGTGCCAGCAGTCCGTTCTGGGGAGGCACCGGGGAGCTGTTTTTT	CASSPFWGGTGELFF
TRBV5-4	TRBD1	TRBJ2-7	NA	TGTGCCAGCAGCCAAGGGACAGGGGTTCGCGAGCAGTACTTC	CASSQGTGVREQYF
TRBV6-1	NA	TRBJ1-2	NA	TGTGCCAGCAGTGAAGGTCAGGATTCCTACTATGGCTACACCTTC	CASSEGQDSYYGYTF
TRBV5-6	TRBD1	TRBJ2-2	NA	TGTGCCAGCAGCCCCCGGGACAGTCCCACCGGGGAGCTGTTTTTT	CASSPRDSPTGELFF
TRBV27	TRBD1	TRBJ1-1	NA	TGTGCCAGCAGTTTGGAGACAGGGCGAGGGACTGAAGCTTTCTTT	CASSLETGRGTEAFF
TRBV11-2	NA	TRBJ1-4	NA	TGTGCCAGCAGCTTAGGAGCAGGGAGGAGGGAAAAACTGTTTTTT	CASSLGAGRREKLFF
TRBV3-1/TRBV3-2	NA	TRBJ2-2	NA	TGTGCCAGCAGCCAAGATTGGCGGGGGGGACAGGGGAAAATCGGGGAGCTGTTTTTT	CASSQDWRGGQGKIGELFF
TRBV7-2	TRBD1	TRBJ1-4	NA	TGTGCCAGCAGCCGGACAGGGTTTAATGAAAAACTGTTTTTT	CASSRTGFNEKLFF
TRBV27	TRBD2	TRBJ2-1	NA	TGTGCCAGCAGTCACGGGACTAGCGCCTACAATGAGCAGTTCTTC	CASSHGTSAYNEQFF
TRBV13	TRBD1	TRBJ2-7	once	TGTGCCAGCAGCTTAGGCCGGGACAGGTACGAGCAGTACTTC	CASSLGRDRYEQYF
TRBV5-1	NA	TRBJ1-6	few	TGCGCCAGCAGCTCGGACAGAGGTAATTCACCCCTCCACTTT	CASSSDRGNSPLHF
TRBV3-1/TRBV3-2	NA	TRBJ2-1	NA	TGTGCCAGCAGCCAAGGCAGGGTCTCCTACAATGAGCAGTTCTTC	CASSQGRVSYNEQFF